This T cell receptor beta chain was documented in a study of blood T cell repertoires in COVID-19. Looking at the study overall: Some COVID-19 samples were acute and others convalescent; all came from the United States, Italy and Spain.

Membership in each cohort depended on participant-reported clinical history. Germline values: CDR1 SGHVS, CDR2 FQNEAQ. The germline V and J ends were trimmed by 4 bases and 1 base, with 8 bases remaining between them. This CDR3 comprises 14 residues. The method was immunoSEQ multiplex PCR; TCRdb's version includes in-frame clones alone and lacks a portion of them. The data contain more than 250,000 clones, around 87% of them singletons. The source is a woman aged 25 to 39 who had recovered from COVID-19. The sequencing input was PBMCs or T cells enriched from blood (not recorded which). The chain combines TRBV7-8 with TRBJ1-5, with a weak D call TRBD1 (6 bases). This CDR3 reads CASSSDRSNQPQHF. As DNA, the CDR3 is TGTGCCAGCAGCTCCGACAGGAGCAATCAGCCCCAGCATTTT.